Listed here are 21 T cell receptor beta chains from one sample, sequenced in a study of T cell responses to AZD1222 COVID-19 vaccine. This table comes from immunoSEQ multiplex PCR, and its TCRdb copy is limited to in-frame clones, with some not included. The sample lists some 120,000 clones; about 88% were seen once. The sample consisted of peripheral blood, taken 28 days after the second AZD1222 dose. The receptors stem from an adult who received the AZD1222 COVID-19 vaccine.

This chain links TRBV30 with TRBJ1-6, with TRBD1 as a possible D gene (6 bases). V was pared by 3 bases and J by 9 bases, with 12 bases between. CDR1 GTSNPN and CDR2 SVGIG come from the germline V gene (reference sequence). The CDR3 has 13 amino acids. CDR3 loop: CAWRWDKGSPLHF. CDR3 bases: TGTGCCTGGAGGTGGGACAAGGGTTCACCCCTCCACTTT.

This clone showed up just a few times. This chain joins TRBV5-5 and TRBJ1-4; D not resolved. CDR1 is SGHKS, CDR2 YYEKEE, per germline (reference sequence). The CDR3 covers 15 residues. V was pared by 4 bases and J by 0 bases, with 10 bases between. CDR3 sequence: CASSPPLATNEKLFF. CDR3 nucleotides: TGTGCCAGCAGCCCCCCTTTGGCAACTAATGAAAAACTGTTTTTT.

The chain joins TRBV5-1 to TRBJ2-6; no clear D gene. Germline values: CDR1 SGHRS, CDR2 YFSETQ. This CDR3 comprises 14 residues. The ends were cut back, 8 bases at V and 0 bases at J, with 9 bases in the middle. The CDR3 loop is CASQSVSGANVLTF. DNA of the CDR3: TGCGCCAGTCAAAGCGTCTCTGGGGCCAACGTCCTGACTTTC.

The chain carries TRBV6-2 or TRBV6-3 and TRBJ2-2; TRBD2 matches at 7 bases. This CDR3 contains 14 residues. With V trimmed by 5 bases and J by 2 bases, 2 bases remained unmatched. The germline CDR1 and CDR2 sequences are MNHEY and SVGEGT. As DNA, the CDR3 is TGTGCCAGCAGTAGCGGGGTTAACACCGGGGAGCTGTTTTTT. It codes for CASSSGVNTGELFF.

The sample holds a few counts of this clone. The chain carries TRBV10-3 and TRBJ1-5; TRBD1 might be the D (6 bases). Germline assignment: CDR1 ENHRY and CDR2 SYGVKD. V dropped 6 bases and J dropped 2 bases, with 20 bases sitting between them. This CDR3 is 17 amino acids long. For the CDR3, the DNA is TGTGCCATCAGCGGATCACAGGGCTTGGGGGGCAATCAGCCCCAGCATTTT. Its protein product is CAISGSQGLGGNQPQHF.

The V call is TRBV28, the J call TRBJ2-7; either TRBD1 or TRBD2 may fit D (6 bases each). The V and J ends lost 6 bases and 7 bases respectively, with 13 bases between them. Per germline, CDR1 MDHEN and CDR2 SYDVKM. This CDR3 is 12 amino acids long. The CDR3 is CASRSQGREQYF. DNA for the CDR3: TGTGCCAGCAGAAGTCAGGGGAGGGAGCAGTACTTC.

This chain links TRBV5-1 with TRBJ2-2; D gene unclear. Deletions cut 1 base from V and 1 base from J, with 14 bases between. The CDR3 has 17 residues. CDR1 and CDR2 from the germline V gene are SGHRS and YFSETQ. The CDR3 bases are TGCGCCAGCAGCTTGCTTCCCACTGCCCTGAACACCGGGGAGCTGTTTTTT. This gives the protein CASSLLPTALNTGELFF.

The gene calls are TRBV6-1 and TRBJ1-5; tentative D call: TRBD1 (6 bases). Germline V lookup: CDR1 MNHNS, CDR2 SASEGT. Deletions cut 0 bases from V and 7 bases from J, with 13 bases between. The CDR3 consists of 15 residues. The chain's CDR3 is CASSEARGSLQPQHF. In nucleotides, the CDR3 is TGTGCCAGCAGTGAAGCGAGGGGGAGTCTCCAGCCCCAGCATTTT.

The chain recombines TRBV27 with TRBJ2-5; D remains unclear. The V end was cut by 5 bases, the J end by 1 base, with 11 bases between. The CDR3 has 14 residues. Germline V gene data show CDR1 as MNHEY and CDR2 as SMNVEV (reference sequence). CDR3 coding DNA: TGTGCCAGCAGTCCTCTCGGCAGCCAAGAGACCCAGTACTTC. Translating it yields CASSPLGSQETQYF.

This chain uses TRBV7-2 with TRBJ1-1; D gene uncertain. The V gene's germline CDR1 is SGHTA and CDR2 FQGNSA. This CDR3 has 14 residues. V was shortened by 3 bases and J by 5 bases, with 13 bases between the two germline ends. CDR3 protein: CASSFNSGRTEAFF. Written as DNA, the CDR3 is TGTGCCAGCAGCTTTAATTCCGGGAGGACTGAAGCTTTCTTT.

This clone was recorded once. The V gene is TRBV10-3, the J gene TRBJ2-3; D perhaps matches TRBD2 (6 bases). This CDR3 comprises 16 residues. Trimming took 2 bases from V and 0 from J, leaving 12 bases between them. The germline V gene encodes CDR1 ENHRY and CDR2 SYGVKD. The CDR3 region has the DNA TGTGCCATCAGTGAGGGGCGGGGCACTAGCACAGATACGCAGTATTTT. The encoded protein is CAISEGRGTSTDTQYF.

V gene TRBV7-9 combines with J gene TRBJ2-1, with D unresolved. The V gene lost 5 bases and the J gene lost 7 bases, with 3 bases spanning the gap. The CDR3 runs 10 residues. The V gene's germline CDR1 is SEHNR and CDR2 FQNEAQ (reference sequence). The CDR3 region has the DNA TGTGCCAGCAGCCAGAATGAGCAGTTCTTC. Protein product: CASSQNEQFF.

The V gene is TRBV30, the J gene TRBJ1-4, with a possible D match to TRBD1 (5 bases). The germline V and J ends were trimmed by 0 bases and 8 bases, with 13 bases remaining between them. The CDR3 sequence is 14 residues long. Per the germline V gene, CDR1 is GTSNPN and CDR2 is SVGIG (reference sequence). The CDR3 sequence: CAWSVIRGGEKLFF. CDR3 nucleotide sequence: TGTGCCTGGAGTGTAATCCGGGGCGGCGAAAAACTGTTTTTT.

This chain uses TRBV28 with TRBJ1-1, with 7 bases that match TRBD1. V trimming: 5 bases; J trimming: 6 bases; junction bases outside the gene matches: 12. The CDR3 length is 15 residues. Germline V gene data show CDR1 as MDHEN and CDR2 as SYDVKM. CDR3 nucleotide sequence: TGTGCCAGCAGTACTTCCGGGACAGAGAGTGCTGAAGCTTTCTTT. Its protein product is CASSTSGTESAEAFF.

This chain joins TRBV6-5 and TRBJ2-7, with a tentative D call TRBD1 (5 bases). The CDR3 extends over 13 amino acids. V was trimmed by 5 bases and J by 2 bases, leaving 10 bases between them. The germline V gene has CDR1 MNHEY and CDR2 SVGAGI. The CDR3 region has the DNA TGTGCCAGCAGTCGACAGATCGCCTACGAGCAGTACTTC. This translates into CASSRQIAYEQYF.

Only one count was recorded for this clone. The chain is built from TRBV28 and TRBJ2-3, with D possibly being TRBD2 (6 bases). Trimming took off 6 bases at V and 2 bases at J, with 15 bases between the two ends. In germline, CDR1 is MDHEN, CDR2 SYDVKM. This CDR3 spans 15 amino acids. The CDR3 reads CASSRPGLPTDTQYF. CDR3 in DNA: TGTGCCAGCAGCAGGCCGGGACTTCCCACAGATACGCAGTATTTT.

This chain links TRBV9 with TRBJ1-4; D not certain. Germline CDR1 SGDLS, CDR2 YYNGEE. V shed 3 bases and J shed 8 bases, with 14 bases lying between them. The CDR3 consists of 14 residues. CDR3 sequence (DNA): TGTGCCAGCAGCGCCCGGGGTGGGGAAGAAAAACTGTTTTTT. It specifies CASSARGGEEKLFF.

The CDR3 coding sequence is TGTGCCAGCAGCCCAACAGGGACAGGGGATTTCCTCGGCTACACCTTC. This gives the protein CASSPTGTGDFLGYTF. The genes are TRBV5-5 and TRBJ1-2, with 10 bases aligning to TRBD1. V lost 4 bases, J lost 8 bases, and 14 bases stayed unmatched. There are 16 residues in the CDR3. The germline V gene has CDR1 SGHKS and CDR2 YYEKEE (reference sequence).

This chain's CDR3 is CASSPRLAPVAQYF. In DNA form, the CDR3 reads TGTGCCAGCAGTCCCCGACTAGCCCCTGTGGCCCAGTACTTC. The rearrangement uses TRBV27 and TRBJ2-5, with 7 bases fitting TRBD2. Trimming took 5 bases from V and 9 from J; bases not matched to a gene: 12. The CDR3 runs to 14 residues. Per germline, CDR1 MNHEY and CDR2 SMNVEV (reference sequence).

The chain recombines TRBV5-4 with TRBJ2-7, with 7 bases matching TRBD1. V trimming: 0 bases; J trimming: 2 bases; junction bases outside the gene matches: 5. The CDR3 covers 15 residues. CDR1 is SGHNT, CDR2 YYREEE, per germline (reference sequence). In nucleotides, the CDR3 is TGTGCCAGCAGCTTGGAGACAGGGTCACCCTACGAGCAGTACTTC. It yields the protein CASSLETGSPYEQYF.

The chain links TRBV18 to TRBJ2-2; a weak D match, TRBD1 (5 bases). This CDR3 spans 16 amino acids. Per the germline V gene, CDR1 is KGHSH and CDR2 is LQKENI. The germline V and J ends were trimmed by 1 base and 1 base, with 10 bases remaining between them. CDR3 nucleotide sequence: TGTGCCAGCTCACCACAGGTGGGGCTGAACACCGGGGAGCTGTTTTTT. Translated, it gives CASSPQVGLNTGELFF.